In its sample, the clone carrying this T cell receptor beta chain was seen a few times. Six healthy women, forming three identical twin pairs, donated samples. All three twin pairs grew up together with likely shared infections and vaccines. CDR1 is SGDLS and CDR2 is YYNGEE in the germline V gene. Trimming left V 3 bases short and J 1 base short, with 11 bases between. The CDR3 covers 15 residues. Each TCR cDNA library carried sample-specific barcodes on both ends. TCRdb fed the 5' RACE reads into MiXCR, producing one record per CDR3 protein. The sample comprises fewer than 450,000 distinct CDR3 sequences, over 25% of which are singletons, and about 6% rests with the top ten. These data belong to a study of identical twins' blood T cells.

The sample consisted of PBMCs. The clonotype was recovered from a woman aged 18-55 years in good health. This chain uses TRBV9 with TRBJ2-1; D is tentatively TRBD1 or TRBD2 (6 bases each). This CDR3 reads CASSEGGASYNEQFF. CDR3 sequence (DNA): TGTGCCAGCAGCGAGGGGGGAGCTTCCTACAATGAGCAGTTCTTC.